Below are 23 T cell receptor beta chains sequenced from a single sample in a study of cytomegalovirus exposure and HLA in healthy donors. Researchers ran the PCR with 60 Vbeta and 13 Jbeta primers. The method was immunoSEQ multiplex PCR; TCRdb's version includes in-frame clones alone and lacks a portion of them. Of 100,000 to 150,000 clones listed, roughly 74% were seen once; the top ten hold roughly 7.2%. Input material: PBMCs. These receptors originate from a male donor in good health and CMV-seronegative.

The chain combines TRBV9 with TRBJ2-1; D perhaps matches TRBD2 (5 bases). The CDR3 totals 15 residues. V lost 4 bases to trimming and J lost 4 bases, with 15 bases between them. Germline V gene lookup returns CDR1 SGDLS and CDR2 YYNGEE. CDR3 amino acids: CASSYSGKPYNEQFF. For the CDR3, the DNA is TGTGCCAGCAGCTACTCGGGGAAACCATACAATGAGCAGTTCTTC.

V usage is TRBV19 and J usage is TRBJ1-6; D perhaps matches TRBD1 (5 bases). V lost 10 bases and J 6 bases, leaving 13 bases between the germline ends. CDR1 and CDR2 from the germline V gene are LNHDA and SQIVND (reference sequence). The CDR3 has 13 amino acids. The CDR3 spells CATSQGINSPLHF. CDR3 bases: TGTGCCACCTCGCAGGGAATTAATTCACCCCTCCACTTT.

This clone was detected only a few times. The chain has TRBV9 and TRBJ1-1; D gene unclear. The CDR3 is 13 residues long. Per germline, CDR1 SGDLS and CDR2 YYNGEE. Trimming stripped 3 bases from V and 1 base from J, with 7 bases between. CDR3 sequence: CASSAGGNTEAFF. CDR3 nucleotide sequence: TGTGCCAGCAGCGCGGGTGGGAACACTGAAGCTTTCTTT.

The chain couples TRBV7-2 to TRBJ2-3, with D possibly TRBD1 on 5 matching bases. Trimming took off 3 bases at V and 1 base at J, with 14 bases between the two ends. Germline CDR1 reads SGHTA; CDR2 reads FQGNSA. This CDR3 contains 16 residues. CDR3 sequence (DNA): TGTGCCAGCAGCTTGCCGAAGGGGATTGGCACAGATACGCAGTATTTT. Its protein product is CASSLPKGIGTDTQYF.

V gene TRBV28 combines with J gene TRBJ2-4, with 7 positions matching TRBD1. CDR3 length: 12 residues. V trimming: 6 bases; J trimming: 7 bases; junction bases outside the gene matches: 3. The germline V gene has CDR1 MDHEN and CDR2 SYDVKM. CDR3 bases: TGTGCCAGCAGACCGGACAGGAACATTCAGTACTTC. Translating gives CASRPDRNIQYF.

This clone appeared a single time. The chain recombines TRBV5-5 with TRBJ1-5; D not resolved. Germline CDR1 and CDR2: SGHKS and YYEKEE (reference sequence). The CDR3 runs to 15 residues. Trimming shortened V by 4 bases and J by 6 bases, and 17 bases separated the two germline ends. CDR3 nucleotides: TGTGCCAGCAGCGAAACTTTCGGTAATGTTCAGCCCCAGCATTTT. Translated: CASSETFGNVQPQHF.

The chain recombines TRBV21-1 with TRBJ2-7; no check of the table's D call, TRBD1, against the DNA was made. TRBV21-1 is an annotated pseudogene. This CDR3 is built from 15 residues. The CDR3 sequence is CASSKEQQGNYEQYF. CDR3 DNA sequence: TGTGCCAGCAGCAAAGAACAACAGGGGAACTACGAGCAGTACTTC.

The chain is built from TRBV6-6 and TRBJ1-3; 8 positions match TRBD1. Trimming at V came to 9 bases and at J to 8 bases, leaving 6 bases not matched to a gene. The CDR3 length is 12 residues. Germline V gives CDR1 MNHNY, CDR2 SVGAGI (reference sequence). The CDR3 loop is CASGGQGDTIYF. The CDR3 DNA sequence: TGTGCCAGTGGAGGACAGGGAGACACCATATATTTT.

This chain links TRBV7-2 with TRBJ2-7, with TRBD2 identical over 9 bases. Per the germline V gene, CDR1 is SGHTA and CDR2 is FQGNSA. Trimming took 5 bases from V and 1 from J; bases not matched to a gene: 6. The CDR3 is 15 residues long. CDR3 residues: CASSNSGGLSYEQYF. CDR3 bases: TGTGCCAGCAGCAATAGCGGGGGACTTTCCTACGAGCAGTACTTC.

This chain joins TRBV27 and TRBJ1-1; no firm D call. Germline CDR1 and CDR2: MNHEY and SMNVEV (reference sequence). V lost 6 bases and J 0 bases, leaving 17 bases between the germline ends. CDR3 length: 16 amino acids. The CDR3 sequence: CASRRQFRILNTEAFF. In nucleotides, the CDR3 is TGTGCCAGCAGGCGGCAGTTCAGAATTTTGAACACTGAAGCTTTCTTT.

V is TRBV18 and J is TRBJ2-3; D is uncertain. This CDR3 has 16 amino acids. V was pared by 2 bases and J by 1 base, with 13 bases between. Germline V gene sequence: CDR1 KGHSH, CDR2 LQKENI. CDR3 loop: CASSPTSSSGTDTQYF. The CDR3 nucleotides are TGTGCCAGCTCACCAACAAGTAGCTCAGGCACAGATACGCAGTATTTT.

This rearrangement joins TRBV18 to TRBJ2-1, with TRBD2 matching over 8 bases. V trimming: 5 bases; J trimming: 0 bases; junction bases outside the gene matches: 9. This CDR3 contains 17 residues. CDR1 and CDR2 (germline): KGHSH, LQKENI. In nucleotides, the CDR3 is TGTGCCAGCTCATTCACGTGGAGCGGGAGCTCCTACAATGAGCAGTTCTTC. This gives the protein CASSFTWSGSSYNEQFF.

The chain has TRBV4-3 and TRBJ1-2; 7 nucleotides align to TRBD1. Unmatched junction bases numbered 5, after V lost 0 bases and J lost 4 bases. The CDR3 consists of 15 residues. CDR1 and CDR2 (germline): LGHNA, YSLEER. The CDR3 spells CASSQDPGGSYGYTF. The CDR3 bases are TGCGCCAGCAGCCAAGACCCAGGGGGATCCTATGGCTACACCTTC.

The J gene is TRBJ2-3, the V gene TRBV29-1; 7 bases line up with TRBD1. The CDR3 spans 14 residues. Per germline, CDR1 SQVTM and CDR2 ANQGSEA. The trim removed 6 bases at V and 1 base at J, leaving 7 bases unmatched. CDR3 in DNA: TGCAGCGTCCATCAGGGGGACGGCACAGATACGCAGTATTTT. As protein: CSVHQGDGTDTQYF.

The sample holds one count of this clone. V is TRBV7-3 and J is TRBJ2-1, with 10 positions matching TRBD1. Germline CDR1 is SGHTA and CDR2 is FQGTGA. This CDR3 region has 16 residues. The V segment lost 5 bases and the J segment 4 bases; nucleotides outside the gene matches: 8. CDR3 sequence reads: CASSPAGTGVYNEQFF. CDR3 bases: TGTGCCAGCAGCCCGGCAGGGACAGGGGTATACAATGAGCAGTTCTTC.

This chain links TRBV7-9 with TRBJ2-7, with 8 bases that match TRBD1. After removal of 5 bases from V and 1 base from J, the junction contained 7 bases not matched to a gene. The CDR3 loop spans 15 amino acids. From germline, CDR1 is SEHNR and CDR2 FQNEAQ (reference sequence). The CDR3 reads CASSPRTGRSYEQYF. The DNA of the CDR3 is TGTGCCAGCAGCCCCCGGACAGGGAGATCCTACGAGCAGTACTTC. The complete variable domain, with remaining parts taken from reference TRBV7-9 and TRBJ2-7, reads DTGVSQNPRHKITKRGQNVTFRCDPISEHNRLYWYRQTLGQGPEFLTYFQNEAQLEKSRLLSDRFSAERPKGSFSTLEIQRTEQGDSAMYLCASSPRTGRSYEQYFGPGTRLTVT.

The CDR3 DNA reads TGTGCCAGCCGGATCGGACAGATGGAGACCCAGTACTTC. It codes for CASRIGQMETQYF. The V and J genes are TRBV28 and TRBJ2-5; TRBD1 might be the D (6 bases). Trimming stripped 8 bases from V and 5 bases from J, with 15 bases between. Germline lookup yields CDR1 MDHEN and CDR2 SYDVKM. CDR3 length equals 13 residues.

V gene TRBV7-9 combines with J gene TRBJ2-1; 9 nucleotides match TRBD1. The junction had 8 bases not matched to a gene; V was cut back by 5 bases and J by 3 bases. The germline gives CDR1 SEHNR, CDR2 FQNEAQ (reference sequence). CDR3 length: 16 residues. The DNA for the CDR3 is TGTGCCAGCAGCGGGGGGGGGACAGGGATCTACAATGAGCAGTTCTTC. Protein sequence: CASSGGGTGIYNEQFF.

The chain carries TRBV11-2 and TRBJ2-7, with D unclear. V was cut by 3 bases and J by 1 base, with 7 bases left in between. The CDR3 sequence is 13 residues long. CDR1 is SGHAT, CDR2 FQNNGV, per germline. DNA of the CDR3: TGTGCCAGCAGCTTCTCCAGGTCCTACGAGCAGTACTTC. It is translated as CASSFSRSYEQYF.

This chain joins TRBV28 and TRBJ2-2; 8 bases fit TRBD1. The CDR3 extends over 18 amino acids. CDR1 and CDR2 (germline): MDHEN, SYDVKM. Trimming cost V 5 bases and J 1 base; bases outside gene matches: 12. The CDR3 bases are TGTGCCAGCAGTAATGGACAGGGCATCCCCCTGAACACCGGGGAGCTGTTTTTT. It yields the protein CASSNGQGIPLNTGELFF.

This clone was seen a few times. This chain uses TRBV27 with TRBJ2-1; 7 bases are shared with TRBD2. This CDR3 contains 14 residues. The germline gives CDR1 MNHEY, CDR2 SMNVEV (reference sequence). V lost 6 bases, J lost 3 bases, and 5 bases stayed unmatched. The CDR3 region is CASRGLQLYNEQFF. In nucleotides, the CDR3 is TGTGCCAGCAGGGGACTACAACTCTACAATGAGCAGTTCTTC.

The gene calls are TRBV7-2 and TRBJ2-5; the match to TRBD1 covers 10 bases. The germline gives CDR1 SGHTA, CDR2 FQGNSA. V lost 3 bases to trimming and J lost 4 bases; unmatched junction nucleotides: 5. This CDR3 has 15 residues. The CDR3 loop is CASSFDRGLGETQYF. The CDR3 DNA sequence: TGTGCCAGCAGCTTCGACAGGGGGCTTGGAGAGACCCAGTACTTC.

The J gene is TRBJ2-7, the V gene TRBV19, with a weak D call TRBD2 (6 bases). CDR1 and CDR2 from the germline V gene are LNHDA and SQIVND (reference sequence). Trimming cost V 5 bases and J 0 bases, with 14 bases left between them. The CDR3 is made up of 15 amino acids. The CDR3 DNA sequence: TGTGCCAGTAGTCCTAGCGTCCTCGCCTCCTACGAGCAGTACTTC. It codes for CASSPSVLASYEQYF.